This T cell receptor (beta chain) was profiled in a study of Graves' ophthalmopathy and Graves' hyperthyroidism. Background on the study: At initial diagnosis, peripheral blood was obtained, and this preceded any treatment.

The authors amplified TCR beta CDR3 regions, and they did so from RNA transcripts for repertoire sequencing. After a first-round RT-PCR with HTBI primers, a second-round multiplex PCR was run. TCRdb re-derived calls from the multiplex PCR reads in MiXCR, one entry per CDR3 protein. The sample has approximately 210,000 distinct CDR3 sequences; roughly a fifth are singletons. The CDR3 is made up of 12 amino acids. Germline CDR1 and CDR2: KGHDR and SFDVKD. The V gene lost 8 bases and the J gene lost 4 bases, with 10 bases spanning the gap. Material: peripheral blood. The gene calls are TRBV24-1 and TRBJ2-5; D possibly corresponds to TRBD2 (5 bases). The TCR was taken from a woman aged 50 to 60 with Graves' ophthalmopathy. The CDR3 coding sequence is TGTGCCACCATGGGTGAGGGAGAGACCCAGTACTTC. Translated, it gives CATMGEGETQYF.